A single sample is the source of the 9 T cell receptor beta chains below, sequenced in a study of blood T cell repertoires in COVID-19. Repertoires were generated with immunoSEQ multiplex PCR, while TCRdb's copy carries only in-frame clones and drops some. Of under 70,000 clones in the sample, roughly nine tenths were seen once. Sequenced: peripheral blood. Every receptor here comes from a woman aged 60-75 years with active or convalescent COVID-19.

This chain uses TRBV3-1 (or the pseudogene TRBV3-2) with TRBJ1-4, with a possible D match to TRBD1 (5 bases). Trimming stripped 7 bases from V and 7 bases from J, with 16 bases between. The CDR3 loop spans 14 amino acids. Germline values: CDR1 LGHDT, CDR2 YNNKEL (reference sequence). The CDR3: CASISSRGGEKLFF. DNA of the CDR3: TGTGCCAGCATCTCTTCTCGGGGGGGTGAAAAACTGTTTTTT.

The chain uses TRBV2 and TRBJ1-1; 9 positions agree with TRBD1. The J segment lost 6 bases and the V segment lost 8 bases, leaving 10 bases of the junction unmatched. Germline CDR1 SNHLY, CDR2 FYNNEI. The CDR3 loop spans 14 amino acids. The CDR3 nucleotides are TGTGCCAGCGGCCGGGACAGGGACTTCGCTGAAGCTTTCTTT. Its protein is CASGRDRDFAEAFF.

V is TRBV9 and J is TRBJ1-5; 7 bases fit TRBD1. Per germline, CDR1 SGDLS and CDR2 YYNGEE. J gave up 1 base and V 0 bases, and 4 bases lay outside the gene matches. The CDR3 extends over 16 amino acids. The CDR3 reads CASSVGWDSSNQPQHF. The DNA for the CDR3 is TGTGCCAGCAGCGTAGGGTGGGACAGCAGCAATCAGCCCCAGCATTTT.

The J gene is TRBJ2-5, the V gene TRBV11-2; TRBD2 might be the D (5 bases). V was pared by 5 bases and J by 4 bases, with 14 bases between. The CDR3 has 14 residues. The germline CDR1 and CDR2 sequences are SGHAT and FQNNGV. For the CDR3, the DNA is TGTGCCAGCAGCCAAAAGCTAGCAGCAGAGACCCAGTACTTC. Translated, it gives CASSQKLAAETQYF.

The chain joins TRBV4-1 to TRBJ1-2; D unresolved. In germline, CDR1 is MGHRA, CDR2 YSYEKL. The CDR3 sequence is 14 residues long. V dropped 0 bases and J dropped 5 bases, with 10 bases sitting between them. CDR3 nucleotides: TGCGCCAGCAGCCAAGACGGCGGTTTTTATGGCTACACCTTC. Residues: CASSQDGGFYGYTF.

V and J are TRBV2 and TRBJ2-3; 7 nucleotides agree with TRBD1. In germline, CDR1 is SNHLY, CDR2 FYNNEI. The V and J ends lost 5 bases and 0 bases, in that order; junction bases with no gene match: 8. This CDR3 comprises 16 residues. The CDR3 spells CASSFTGAASTDTQYF. The CDR3 DNA follows: TGTGCCAGCAGTTTTACAGGGGCAGCTAGCACAGATACGCAGTATTTT.

This clone is a singleton in its sample. The rearrangement joins TRBV30 to TRBJ1-1; unclear D gene. The CDR3 loop spans 11 amino acids. Trimming stripped 1 base from V and 10 bases from J, with 10 bases between. Germline loops: CDR1 GTSNPN, CDR2 SVGIG (reference sequence). The CDR3 nucleotides read TGTGCCTGGAGTGATCGGTCTTTAGCTTTCTTT. Residues: CAWSDRSLAFF. The entire variable domain, with the rest obtained from reference TRBV30 and TRBJ1-1, is as follows: SQTIHQWPATLVQPVGSPLSLECTVEGTSNPNLYWYRQAAGRGLQLLFYSVGIGQISSEVPQNLSASRPQDRQFILSSKKLLLSDSGFYLCAWSDRSLAFFGQGTRLTVV.

The gene calls are TRBV30 and TRBJ1-1; no firm D call. The germline V gene has CDR1 GTSNPN and CDR2 SVGIG (reference sequence). Trimming removed 4 bases from V and 2 bases from J, with 14 bases in between. The CDR3 runs 14 residues. The CDR3 nucleotides are TGTGCCTGGATCCGGGGAGGGTTCAACACTGAAGCTTTCTTT. Protein sequence: CAWIRGGFNTEAFF.

J is TRBJ2-3 and V is TRBV10-2, with 10 bases lining up with TRBD2. Germline V gene data show CDR1 as WSHSY and CDR2 as SAAADI. The trim removed 10 bases at V and 5 bases at J, leaving 18 bases unmatched. The CDR3 is 17 residues long. The CDR3 is CATQKMTSGSVGDTQYF. DNA for the CDR3: TGCGCCACTCAAAAAATGACTAGCGGGTCGGTTGGAGATACGCAGTATTTT.